This T cell receptor (beta chain) appears in the sequencing data of a study of tumor T cells in aggressive B-cell lymphoma. Assay used: immunoSEQ multiplex PCR; TCRdb lists only in-frame clones, some missing. Among roughly 1,100 clones, 92% were seen once, and the ten largest hold 4.5% to 6.5%. CDR1 is SQVTM, CDR2 ANQGSEA, per germline. J gave up 8 bases and V 6 bases, and 17 bases lay outside the gene matches. This CDR3 contains 17 residues. The chain carries TRBV29-1 and TRBJ2-3; 13 nucleotides line up with TRBD2. The sequenced sample was tumor tissue. The receptor was derived from an adult with diffuse large B cell lymphoma. The CDR3 DNA reads TGCAGCGTCCTGGGACTAGCGGGACAGGTCGTAGGAGTTACGCAGTATTTT. Protein sequence: CSVLGLAGQVVGVTQYF.